The rows below give T cell receptor beta chains drawn from one sample of a study of T cell responses to AZD1222 COVID-19 vaccine. The assay was immunoSEQ multiplex PCR, and TCRdb's table has in-frame clones only and misses some. The table shows 75,000 to 100,000 clones, with 90% occurring only once. Source: peripheral blood, taken on day 0 of AZD1222 vaccination. These receptors all come from an adult in good health. The CDR3 runs from the conserved cysteine through the conserved F or W. A D gene is named only where the DNA matches it firmly. Rows give clone size only sometimes, using once, few, many, or a class for an expanded clone.

size: .; V: TRBV6-2/TRBV6-3; D: TRBD2; J: TRBJ2-5; DNA: TGTGCCAGCAGTTACGCGGGAGTGGGCCAAGAGACCCAGTACTTC; CDR3: CASSYAGVGQETQYF
size: .; V: TRBV7-2; D: TRBD1; J: TRBJ1-2; DNA: TGTGCCAGCAGCCCCCAGGCCGGGACAGGGGAAGGCTACACCTTC; CDR3: CASSPQAGTGEGYTF
size: .; V: TRBV10-3; D: .; J: TRBJ1-6; DNA: TGTGCCATCCGCGCGAGCTCCTATAATTCACCCCTCCACTTT; CDR3: CAIRASSYNSPLHF
size: .; V: TRBV19; D: TRBD1; J: TRBJ2-5; DNA: TGTGCCAGTAGTATGGCCCGAGACAGGGATCTGGGGGAGACCCAGTACTTC; CDR3: CASSMARDRDLGETQYF
size: .; V: TRBV27; D: .; J: TRBJ2-7; DNA: TGTGCCAGCAGTTCGGGACTGATCTCCGCCTACGAGCAGTACTTC; CDR3: CASSSGLISAYEQYF
size: .; V: TRBV4-3; D: TRBD2; J: TRBJ2-5; DNA: TGCGCCAGCAGCCGCGGGAGGGGGGAGACCCAGTACTTC; CDR3: CASSRGRGETQYF
size: .; V: TRBV13; D: .; J: TRBJ2-5; DNA: TGTGCCAGCAGCACCAGAGGGGGGGGGCCCCAAGAGACCCAGTACTTC; CDR3: CASSTRGGGPQETQYF
size: .; V: TRBV9; D: .; J: TRBJ1-5; DNA: TGTGCCAGCAGCACCACAGGGTTCTCCAATCAGCCCCAGCATTTT; CDR3: CASSTTGFSNQPQHF
size: once; V: TRBV28; D: .; J: TRBJ2-7; DNA: TGTGCCACCACTAAGGGGGGACAGCCATCCCCCTACGAGCAGTACTTC; CDR3: CATTKGGQPSPYEQYF
size: .; V: TRBV30; D: TRBD1; J: TRBJ2-7; DNA: TGTGCCTGGAGAGCAGCACCGGGACAGGGGGGGTTCGGCTCCTACGAGCAGTACTTC; CDR3: CAWRAAPGQGGFGSYEQYF
size: .; V: TRBV7-6; D: TRBD1; J: TRBJ1-4; DNA: TGTGCCAGCAGCTTAGTGACAGGGGGAGAAAAACTGTTTTTT; CDR3: CASSLVTGGEKLFF
size: .; V: TRBV28; D: .; J: TRBJ1-5; DNA: TGTGCCAGCAGGTCGACAGAGAGCAATCAGCCCCAGCATTTT; CDR3: CASRSTESNQPQHF
size: .; V: TRBV27; D: TRBD1; J: TRBJ1-3; DNA: TGTGCCAGCAGCACGAAGGGACAGCCGCCTGGAAACACCATATATTTT; CDR3: CASSTKGQPPGNTIYF
size: .; V: TRBV9; D: TRBD2; J: TRBJ2-7; DNA: TGTGCCAGCAGCGTAGGACCTAGCGGGAGTCCTCCCTACGAGCAGTACTTC; CDR3: CASSVGPSGSPPYEQYF
size: .; V: TRBV3-1/TRBV3-2; D: .; J: TRBJ2-7; DNA: TGTGCCAGCAGCCAAGAGCCTAGCCGTACCTACGAGCAGTACTTC; CDR3: CASSQEPSRTYEQYF
size: .; V: TRBV28; D: TRBD2; J: TRBJ2-7; DNA: TGTGCCAGCAGTTCGCCGGGACTAGGCATTAACGAGCAGTACTTC; CDR3: CASSSPGLGINEQYF
size: once; V: TRBV19; D: TRBD2; J: TRBJ2-3; DNA: TGTGCCAGTAGTAAGGGAGGGGTCACAGATACGCAGTATTTT; CDR3: CASSKGGVTDTQYF
size: .; V: TRBV11-2; D: .; J: TRBJ1-2; DNA: TGTGCCAGCAGCCTTCCTTTAGGCCATGGCTACACCTTC; CDR3: CASSLPLGHGYTF
size: .; V: TRBV7-7; D: .; J: TRBJ2-5; DNA: TGTGCTAGCAGTCGTACGAGGGGCCAGGGCGAGACCCAGTACTTC; CDR3: CASSRTRGQGETQYF